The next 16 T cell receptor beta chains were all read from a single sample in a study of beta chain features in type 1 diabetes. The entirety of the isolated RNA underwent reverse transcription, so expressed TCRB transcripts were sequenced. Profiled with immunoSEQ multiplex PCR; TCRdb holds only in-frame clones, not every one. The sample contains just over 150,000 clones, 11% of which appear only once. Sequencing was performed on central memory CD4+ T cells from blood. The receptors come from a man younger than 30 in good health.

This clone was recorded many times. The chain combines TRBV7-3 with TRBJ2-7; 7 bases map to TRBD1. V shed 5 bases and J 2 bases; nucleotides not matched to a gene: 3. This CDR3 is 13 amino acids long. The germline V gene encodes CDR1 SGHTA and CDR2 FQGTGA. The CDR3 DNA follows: TGTGCCAGCAGCATGGGACAGACCTACGAGCAGTACTTC. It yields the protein CASSMGQTYEQYF.

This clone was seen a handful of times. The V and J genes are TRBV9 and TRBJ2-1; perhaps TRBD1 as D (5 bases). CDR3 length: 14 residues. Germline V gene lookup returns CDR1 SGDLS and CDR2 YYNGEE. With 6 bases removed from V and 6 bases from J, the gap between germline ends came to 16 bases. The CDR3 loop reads CASTLEGASNEQFF. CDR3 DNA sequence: TGTGCCAGCACCCTTGAAGGGGCGAGCAATGAGCAGTTCTTC.

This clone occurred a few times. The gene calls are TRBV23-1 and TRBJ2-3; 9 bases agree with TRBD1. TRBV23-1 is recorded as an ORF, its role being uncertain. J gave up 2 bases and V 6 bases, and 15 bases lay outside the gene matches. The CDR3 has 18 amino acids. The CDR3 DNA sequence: TGCGCCAGCAGCCCACAGGGGGCGAGAAGCAGGGCCACAGATACGCAGTATTTT. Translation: CASSPQGARSRATDTQYF.

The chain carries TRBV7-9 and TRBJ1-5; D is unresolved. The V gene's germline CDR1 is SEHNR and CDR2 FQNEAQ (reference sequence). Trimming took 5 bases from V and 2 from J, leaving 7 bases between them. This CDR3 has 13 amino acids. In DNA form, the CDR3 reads TGTGCCAGCAGCGGGATGGGCAATCAGCCCCAGCATTTT. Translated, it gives CASSGMGNQPQHF. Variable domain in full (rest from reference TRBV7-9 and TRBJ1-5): DTGVSQNPRHKITKRGQNVTFRCDPISEHNRLYWYRQTLGQGPEFLTYFQNEAQLEKSRLLSDRFSAERPKGSFSTLEIQRTEQGDSAMYLCASSGMGNQPQHFGDGTRLSIL.

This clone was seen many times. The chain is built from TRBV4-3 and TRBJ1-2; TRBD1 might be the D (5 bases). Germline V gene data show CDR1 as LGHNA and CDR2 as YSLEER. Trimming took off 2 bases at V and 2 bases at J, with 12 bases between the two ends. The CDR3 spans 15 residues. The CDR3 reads CASSQPGTGNYGYTF. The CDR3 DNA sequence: TGCGCCAGCAGCCAACCCGGGACCGGGAACTATGGCTACACCTTC.

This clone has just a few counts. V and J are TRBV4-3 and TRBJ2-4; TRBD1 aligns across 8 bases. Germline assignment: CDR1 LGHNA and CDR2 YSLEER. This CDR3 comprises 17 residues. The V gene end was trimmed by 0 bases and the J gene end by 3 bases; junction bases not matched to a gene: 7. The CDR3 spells CASSQEGTGIGKNIQYF. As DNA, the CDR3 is TGCGCCAGCAGCCAAGAAGGGACAGGAATTGGCAAAAACATTCAGTACTTC.

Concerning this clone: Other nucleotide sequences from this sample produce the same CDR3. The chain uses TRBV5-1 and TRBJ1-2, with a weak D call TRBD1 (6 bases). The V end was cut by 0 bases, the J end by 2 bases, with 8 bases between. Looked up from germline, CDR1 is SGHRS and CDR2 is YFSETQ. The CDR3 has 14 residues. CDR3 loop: CASSLGDRNYGYTF. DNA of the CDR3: TGCGCCAGCAGCTTGGGAGACAGGAACTATGGCTACACCTTC. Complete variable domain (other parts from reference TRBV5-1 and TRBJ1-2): KAGVTQTPRYLIKTRGQQVTLSCSPISGHRSVSWYQQTPGQGLQFLFEYFSETQRNKGNFPGRFSGRQFSNSRSEMNVSTLELGDSALYLCASSLGDRNYGYTFGSGTRLTVV.

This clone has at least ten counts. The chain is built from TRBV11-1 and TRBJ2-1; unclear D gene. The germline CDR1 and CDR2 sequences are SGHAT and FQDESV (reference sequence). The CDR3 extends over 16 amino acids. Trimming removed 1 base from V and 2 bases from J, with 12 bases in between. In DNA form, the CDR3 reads TGTGCCAGCAGCTTAGAGCCGGGTCTCGCCTACAATGAGCAGTTCTTC. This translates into CASSLEPGLAYNEQFF.

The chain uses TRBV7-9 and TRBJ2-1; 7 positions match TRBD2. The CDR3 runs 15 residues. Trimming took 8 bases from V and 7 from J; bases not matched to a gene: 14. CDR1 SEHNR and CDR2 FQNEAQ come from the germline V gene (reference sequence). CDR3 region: CASFKGREIGNEQFF. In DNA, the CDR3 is TGTGCCAGCTTCAAAGGGCGGGAGATCGGAAATGAGCAGTTCTTC.

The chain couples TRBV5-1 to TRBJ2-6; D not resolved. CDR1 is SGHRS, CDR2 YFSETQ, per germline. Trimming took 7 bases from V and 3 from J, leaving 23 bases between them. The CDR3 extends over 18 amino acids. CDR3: CASAGSALFGYGANVLTF. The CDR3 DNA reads TGCGCCAGCGCCGGCTCCGCCCTATTCGGATATGGGGCCAACGTCCTGACTTTC. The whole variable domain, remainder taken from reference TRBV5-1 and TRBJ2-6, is KAGVTQTPRYLIKTRGQQVTLSCSPISGHRSVSWYQQTPGQGLQFLFEYFSETQRNKGNFPGRFSGRQFSNSRSEMNVSTLELGDSALYLCASAGSALFGYGANVLTFGAGSRLTVL.

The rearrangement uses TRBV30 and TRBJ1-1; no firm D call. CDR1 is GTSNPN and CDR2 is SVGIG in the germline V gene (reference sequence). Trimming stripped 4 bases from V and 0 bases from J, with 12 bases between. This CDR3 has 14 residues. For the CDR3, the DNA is TGTGCCTGGACCACGGGGTCCATGAACACTGAAGCTTTCTTT. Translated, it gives CAWTTGSMNTEAFF.

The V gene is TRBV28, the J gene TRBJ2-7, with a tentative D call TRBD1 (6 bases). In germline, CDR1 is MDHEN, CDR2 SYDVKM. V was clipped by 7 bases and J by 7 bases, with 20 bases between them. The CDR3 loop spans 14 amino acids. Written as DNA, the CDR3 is TGTGCCAGCACCATACAGGGACGGGGCTGGGAGCAGTACTTC. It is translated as CASTIQGRGWEQYF.

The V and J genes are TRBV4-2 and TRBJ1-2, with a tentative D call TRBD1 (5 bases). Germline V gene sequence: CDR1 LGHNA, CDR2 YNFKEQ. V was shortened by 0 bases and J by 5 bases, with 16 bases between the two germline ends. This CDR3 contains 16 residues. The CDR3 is CASSQESPGQGYGYTF. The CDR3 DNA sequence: TGTGCCAGCAGCCAAGAGTCTCCAGGGCAGGGTTATGGCTACACCTTC.

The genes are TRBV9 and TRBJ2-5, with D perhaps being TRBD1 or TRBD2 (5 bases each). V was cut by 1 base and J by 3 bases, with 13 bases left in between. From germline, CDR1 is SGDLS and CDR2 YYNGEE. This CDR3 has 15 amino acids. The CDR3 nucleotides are TGTGCCAGCAGCGTATCTGGGGGAGTCGAAGAGACCCAGTACTTC. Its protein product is CASSVSGGVEETQYF.

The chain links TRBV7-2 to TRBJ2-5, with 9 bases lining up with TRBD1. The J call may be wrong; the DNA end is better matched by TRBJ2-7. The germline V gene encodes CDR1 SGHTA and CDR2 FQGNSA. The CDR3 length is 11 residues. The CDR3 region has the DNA TGTGCCAGCGGACAGGGGCCCGAGCAGTACTTC. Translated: CASGQGPEQYF.

CDR3 protein: CASSLVGTSTDTQYF. The CDR3 region has the DNA TGCGCCAGCAGCTTGGTTGGGACTAGCACAGATACGCAGTATTTT. The J gene is TRBJ2-3, the V gene TRBV5-1, with a possible D match to TRBD2 (6 bases). This CDR3 has 15 residues. V lost 0 bases to trimming and J lost 0 bases, with 8 bases between them. Germline V gene data show CDR1 as SGHRS and CDR2 as YFSETQ.